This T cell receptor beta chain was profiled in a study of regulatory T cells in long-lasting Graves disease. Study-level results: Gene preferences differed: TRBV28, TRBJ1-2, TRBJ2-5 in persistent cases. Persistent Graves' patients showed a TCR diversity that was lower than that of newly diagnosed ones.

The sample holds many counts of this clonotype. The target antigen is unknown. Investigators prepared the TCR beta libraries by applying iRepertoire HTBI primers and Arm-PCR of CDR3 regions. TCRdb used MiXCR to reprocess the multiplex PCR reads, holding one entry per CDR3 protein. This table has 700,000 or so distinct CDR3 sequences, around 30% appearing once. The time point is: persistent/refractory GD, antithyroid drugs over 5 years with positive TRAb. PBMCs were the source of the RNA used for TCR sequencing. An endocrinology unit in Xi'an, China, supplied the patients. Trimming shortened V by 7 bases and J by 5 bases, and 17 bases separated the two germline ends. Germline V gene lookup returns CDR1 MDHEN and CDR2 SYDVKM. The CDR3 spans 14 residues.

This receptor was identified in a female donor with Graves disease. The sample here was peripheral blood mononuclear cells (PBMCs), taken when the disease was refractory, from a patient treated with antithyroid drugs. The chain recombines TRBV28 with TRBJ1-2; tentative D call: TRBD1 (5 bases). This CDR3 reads CASNPGGGGYGYTF. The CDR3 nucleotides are TGTGCCAGCAACCCAGGAGGCGGGGGGTATGGCTACACCTTC.